The 24 T cell receptor beta chains given below trace back to one sample, sequenced in a study of T cell responses to AZD1222 COVID-19 vaccine. The assay was immunoSEQ multiplex PCR, and TCRdb's table has in-frame clones only and misses some. Of just over 150,000 clones listed, around nine tenths were seen once; the top ten hold roughly 7%. Material: peripheral blood, obtained after recovery from COVID-19. The origin of the receptors is an adult who had recovered from COVID-19.

The rearrangement uses TRBV7-8 and TRBJ2-7; tentatively, D is TRBD2 (5 bases). Germline CDR1 reads SGHVS; CDR2 reads FQNEAQ. This CDR3 contains 10 residues. CDR3 sequence: CAVGTYEQYF. Written as DNA, the CDR3 is TGTGCGGTCGGGACCTACGAGCAGTACTTC.

This chain joins TRBV7-3 and TRBJ1-1; no clear D. Germline CDR1 reads SGHTA; CDR2 reads FQGTGA. The CDR3 spans 15 residues. Trimming removed 0 bases at V and 5 bases at J, with 13 bases between. The DNA of the CDR3 is TGTGCCAGCAGCTTAACGCCTGCGGGTCTGACTGAAGCTTTCTTT. The encoded protein is CASSLTPAGLTEAFF.

The V call is TRBV7-2, the J call TRBJ2-3; a weak D match, TRBD2 (7 bases). The CDR3 covers 17 residues. Trimming removed 1 base at V and 2 bases at J, with 16 bases between. In germline, CDR1 is SGHTA, CDR2 FQGNSA. CDR3 bases: TGTGCCAGCAGCTTAGGGGTAGGGGCGGGGGCCACAGATACGCAGTATTTT. It codes for CASSLGVGAGATDTQYF.

J is TRBJ1-1 and V is TRBV24-1; TRBD1 aligns across 7 bases. CDR1 is KGHDR, CDR2 SFDVKD, per germline. V lost 7 bases, J lost 0 bases, and 1 base stayed unmatched. The CDR3 totals 13 residues. The CDR3 is CATRGQLNTEAFF. DNA of the CDR3: TGTGCCACCAGGGGACAGCTGAACACTGAAGCTTTCTTT.

The chain has TRBV19 and TRBJ1-3, with a tentative D call TRBD1 (6 bases). The V and J ends lost 2 bases and 0 bases respectively, with 20 bases between them. Germline assignment: CDR1 LNHDA and CDR2 SQIVND (reference sequence). The CDR3 spans 19 residues. Here the CDR3 reads CASSIWRGAGDLSGNTIYF. CDR3 DNA: TGTGCCAGTAGTATATGGAGAGGGGCAGGGGACCTCTCTGGAAACACCATATATTTT.

The chain carries TRBV11-1 and TRBJ1-1; D call uncertain. The V end lost 1 base, the J end lost 5 bases, and 11 bases lay between the germline ends. The CDR3 totals 14 residues. Germline V CDR1 and CDR2: SGHAT, FQDESV (reference sequence). The CDR3 sequence is CASSLGLGRTEAFF. Written as DNA, the CDR3 is TGTGCCAGCAGCTTAGGGCTGGGTCGGACTGAAGCTTTCTTT.

The chain joins TRBV3-1 (or the pseudogene TRBV3-2) to TRBJ2-2; D uncertain. Per germline, CDR1 LGHDT and CDR2 YNNKEL (reference sequence). This CDR3 has 16 amino acids. The V end lost 3 bases, the J end lost 2 bases, and 13 bases lay between the germline ends. The CDR3 region is CASSQLDGPNTGELFF. DNA for the CDR3: TGTGCCAGCAGCCAGCTGGACGGGCCCAACACCGGGGAGCTGTTTTTT.

The chain combines TRBV3-1 (or the pseudogene TRBV3-2) with TRBJ1-2; D gene ambiguous. The CDR3 is 15 residues long. V was pared by 4 bases and J by 3 bases, with 15 bases between. The germline V gene has CDR1 LGHDT and CDR2 YNNKEL (reference sequence). The CDR3 DNA sequence: TGTGCCAGCAGCCGTCGCCTCGGCGGGGACTATGGCTACACCTTC. Its protein is CASSRRLGGDYGYTF.

The V gene is TRBV15, the J gene TRBJ1-4; TRBD1 aligns across 9 bases. Germline loops: CDR1 LNHNV, CDR2 YYDKDF (reference sequence). The CDR3 has 15 amino acids. The J segment lost 6 bases and the V segment lost 6 bases, leaving 8 bases of the junction unmatched. The CDR3 DNA is TGTGCCACCAGTAAAACAGGGGGCAAGGATGAAAAACTGTTTTTT. This sequence encodes CATSKTGGKDEKLFF.

This clone has a single count. The chain is built from TRBV7-2 and TRBJ2-2; 8 bases agree with TRBD1. J was trimmed by 4 bases and V by 2 bases; bases with no gene match: 3. The germline V gene has CDR1 SGHTA and CDR2 FQGNSA. This CDR3 spans 15 amino acids. This CDR3 is CASSLFRGRTGELFF. CDR3 nucleotide sequence: TGTGCCAGCAGCTTATTCAGGGGGCGCACCGGGGAGCTGTTTTTT.

This chain joins TRBV11-3 and TRBJ1-4; D is uncertain. The CDR3 is 15 residues long. The germline V gene encodes CDR1 SGHNT and CDR2 YENEEA. Trimming removed 5 bases at V and 8 bases at J, with 18 bases between. In DNA, the CDR3 is TGTGCCAGCAGCCCGGGTCTACCCTGGGGAGAAAAACTGTTTTTT. This encodes CASSPGLPWGEKLFF.

The chain carries TRBV2 and TRBJ2-3, with 10 bases fitting TRBD2. This CDR3 comprises 16 residues. Germline CDR1 and CDR2: SNHLY and FYNNEI. With V trimmed by 7 bases and J by 2 bases, 9 bases remained unmatched. CDR3 nucleotides: TGTGCCAGCAAACTATACAGCGGGAGGGCCACAGATACGCAGTATTTT. Translation gives CASKLYSGRATDTQYF. Filled out from reference TRBV2 and TRBJ2-3, the complete variable domain reads EPEVTQTPSHQVTQMGQEVILRCVPISNHLYFYWYRQILGQKVEFLVSFYNNEISEKSEIFDDQFSVERPDGSNFTLKIRSTKLEDSAMYFCASKLYSGRATDTQYFGPGTRLTVL.

The sample holds one count of this clone. J is TRBJ2-3 and V is TRBV7-8; 10 bases match TRBD2. Per the germline V gene, CDR1 is SGHVS and CDR2 is FQNEAQ. CDR3 size: 16 residues. With V trimmed by 5 bases and J by 3 bases, 8 bases remained unmatched. The CDR3 DNA is TGTGCCAGCAGCCCCCGACAAGCGGGGGGGACAGATACGCAGTATTTT. It specifies CASSPRQAGGTDTQYF.

The chain recombines TRBV5-1 with TRBJ1-4; D uncertain. Germline V lookup: CDR1 SGHRS, CDR2 YFSETQ. The CDR3 sequence is 13 residues long. V lost 2 bases to trimming and J lost 2 bases, with 4 bases between them. In DNA, the CDR3 is TGCGCCAGCAGCTTCCAGACTAATGAAAAACTGTTTTTT. Translated, it gives CASSFQTNEKLFF.

This CDR3 reads CASSLMGAGASEQYF. The CDR3 DNA follows: TGTGCCAGCAGCTTAATGGGTGCGGGAGCAAGCGAGCAGTACTTC. The V call is TRBV7-3, the J call TRBJ2-7; TRBD2 matches 7 bases. CDR3 length: 15 amino acids. The J segment lost 6 bases and the V segment lost 1 base, leaving 9 bases of the junction unmatched. Germline V gives CDR1 SGHTA, CDR2 FQGTGA. The entire variable domain, with the rest obtained from reference TRBV7-3 and TRBJ2-7, is as follows: GAGVSQTPSNKVTEKGKYVELRCDPISGHTALYWYRQSLGQGPEFLIYFQGTGAADDSGLPNDRFFAVRPEGSVSTLKIQRTERGDSAVYLCASSLMGAGASEQYFGPGTRLTVT.

This rearrangement joins TRBV28 to TRBJ1-2; no firm D call. The ends were cut back, 6 bases at V and 4 bases at J, with 18 bases in the middle. The CDR3 totals 15 residues. Germline V lookup: CDR1 MDHEN, CDR2 SYDVKM. DNA of the CDR3: TGTGCCAGCAGCCAGGTCGGACCCGGAGTCTATGGCTACACCTTC. Its translation: CASSQVGPGVYGYTF.

This clone has a single count. Here the CDR3 reads CASSFPPSGRGIYEQYF. CDR3 nucleotide sequence: TGTGCCAGCAGCTTCCCCCCTAGCGGGAGAGGGATATACGAGCAGTACTTC. The chain employs TRBV5-4 and TRBJ2-7; 10 bases agree with TRBD2. V trimming: 2 bases; J trimming: 4 bases; junction bases outside the gene matches: 12. In germline, CDR1 is SGHNT, CDR2 YYREEE (reference sequence). The CDR3 loop spans 17 amino acids.

In DNA, the CDR3 is TGTGCCACCAGCAGACCGGGTATCAACTATGGCTACACCTTC. It is translated as CATSRPGINYGYTF. This chain connects TRBV15 to TRBJ1-2; D is unclear. This CDR3 is built from 14 residues. The V end was cut by 2 bases, the J end by 2 bases, with 9 bases between. In germline, CDR1 is LNHNV, CDR2 YYDKDF (reference sequence).

CDR3 DNA: TGTGCCAGTAGTAGGCAAGGGGGCGCAAACTATGGCTACACCTTC. It encodes CASSRQGGANYGYTF. The chain carries TRBV19 and TRBJ1-2; 7 positions match TRBD1. The CDR3 sequence is 15 residues long. Per germline, CDR1 LNHDA and CDR2 SQIVND (reference sequence). The ends lost 4 bases at V and 2 bases at J; junction bases unmatched: 7.

The V call is TRBV24-1, the J call TRBJ1-4, with D tentatively TRBD1 (6 bases). Looked up from germline, CDR1 is KGHDR and CDR2 is SFDVKD. The CDR3 extends over 13 amino acids. V was shortened by 9 bases and J by 1 base, with 8 bases between the two germline ends. The CDR3 loop reads CATSDRTNEKLFF. The CDR3 nucleotides are TGTGCCACCTCGGACAGAACTAATGAAAAACTGTTTTTT.

Only one count was recorded for this clone. CDR3 amino acids: CASSQERGSLGYTF. CDR3 in DNA: TGTGCCAGCTCTCAGGAGAGGGGTTCATTAGGCTACACCTTC. V usage is TRBV11-2 and J usage is TRBJ1-2; D possibly corresponds to TRBD1 (5 bases). V lost 8 bases and J lost 8, with 21 bases in between. The CDR3 spans 14 residues. The V gene's germline CDR1 is SGHAT and CDR2 FQNNGV.

The gene calls are TRBV19 and TRBJ1-1, with D possibly TRBD1 on 5 matching bases. The CDR3 has 15 amino acids. Germline CDR1 LNHDA, CDR2 SQIVND (reference sequence). V was pared by 4 bases and J by 4 bases, with 16 bases between. The CDR3 loop reads CASSRDRGGFTEAFF. The CDR3 coding sequence is TGTGCCAGTAGTAGGGATAGGGGCGGATTCACTGAAGCTTTCTTT.

This chain joins TRBV30 and TRBJ1-4, with D perhaps TRBD1 (5 bases). With 5 bases removed from V and 3 bases from J, the gap between germline ends came to 13 bases. The CDR3 is 14 residues long. CDR1 and CDR2 (germline): GTSNPN, SVGIG (reference sequence). CDR3 DNA sequence: TGTGCCTGGGGCAACAGGAACCCTAATGAAAAACTGTTTTTT. It specifies CAWGNRNPNEKLFF. Based on the CDR3 plus reference TRBV30 and TRBJ1-4, the full variable domain is SQTIHQWPATLVQPVGSPLSLECTVEGTSNPNLYWYRQAAGRGLQLLFYSVGIGQISSEVPQNLSASRPQDRQFILSSKKLLLSDSGFYLCAWGNRNPNEKLFFGSGTQLSVL.

The chain carries TRBV19 and TRBJ2-4; D gene ambiguous. Trimming stripped 3 bases from V and 0 bases from J, with 6 bases between. The CDR3 runs to 14 residues. Germline values: CDR1 LNHDA, CDR2 SQIVND (reference sequence). The CDR3 DNA follows: TGTGCCAGTAGTATGGCAGGAGCCAAAAACATTCAGTACTTC. Translating it yields CASSMAGAKNIQYF.